This TCR beta chain was sequenced during a study of blood T cell repertoires in COVID-19. Whole-study context: Italy, Spain and the United States were the sources of the convalescent and acute COVID-19 samples. PBMCs, B-cell-depleted T cells, or T cells provided the cDNA or gDNA that made up the material.

Germline lookup yields CDR1 LNHDA and CDR2 SQIVND (reference sequence). Trimming took 3 bases from V and 4 from J, leaving 16 bases between them. The CDR3 extends over 16 amino acids. Patients from Seattle were sampled longitudinally, starting during active infection. Sequenced by immunoSEQ multiplex PCR; TCRdb stores in-frame clones only, minus some. This sample carries 300,000 or so clones, approximately 91% of them seen once, and the ten largest clones take approximately 2%. The chain is built from TRBV19 and TRBJ1-3; D is possibly TRBD1 (5 bases). The sample comprised peripheral blood. This sequence was found in a young woman with COVID-19, enrolled during active disease. The CDR3 reads CASSMAPRVSGNTIYF. The CDR3 bases are TGTGCCAGTAGTATGGCACCCAGGGTGTCCGGAAACACCATATATTTT.